This entry concerns a single T cell receptor (beta chain). Documented treatment: preoperative locoregional IRX-2 cytokine immunotherapy. Preoperative locoregional IRX-2 cytokine immunotherapy was tested in the phase Ib source study. Clones were read by immunoSEQ multiplex PCR, and TCRdb kept only the in-frame ones, dropping some. Of about 45,000 clones in the sample, 77% are singletons; the top ten hold roughly 1.2%. This sample is part of a study of preoperative IRX-2 immunotherapy in early breast cancer. The receptor comes from a human donor with breast cancer. The source was tumor tissue, collected after IRX-2 immunotherapy.

In DNA form, the CDR3 reads TGTGCCAGCAGTGACCTGACAGGGATTAATGAAAAACTGTTTTTT. It specifies CASSDLTGINEKLFF. This chain joins TRBV25-1 and TRBJ1-4, with 7 positions matching TRBD1. Germline trimming cut 3 bases from V and 4 bases from J; bases unmatched to any gene: 5. The CDR3 runs 15 residues. The germline V gene has CDR1 MGHDK and CDR2 SYGVNS.